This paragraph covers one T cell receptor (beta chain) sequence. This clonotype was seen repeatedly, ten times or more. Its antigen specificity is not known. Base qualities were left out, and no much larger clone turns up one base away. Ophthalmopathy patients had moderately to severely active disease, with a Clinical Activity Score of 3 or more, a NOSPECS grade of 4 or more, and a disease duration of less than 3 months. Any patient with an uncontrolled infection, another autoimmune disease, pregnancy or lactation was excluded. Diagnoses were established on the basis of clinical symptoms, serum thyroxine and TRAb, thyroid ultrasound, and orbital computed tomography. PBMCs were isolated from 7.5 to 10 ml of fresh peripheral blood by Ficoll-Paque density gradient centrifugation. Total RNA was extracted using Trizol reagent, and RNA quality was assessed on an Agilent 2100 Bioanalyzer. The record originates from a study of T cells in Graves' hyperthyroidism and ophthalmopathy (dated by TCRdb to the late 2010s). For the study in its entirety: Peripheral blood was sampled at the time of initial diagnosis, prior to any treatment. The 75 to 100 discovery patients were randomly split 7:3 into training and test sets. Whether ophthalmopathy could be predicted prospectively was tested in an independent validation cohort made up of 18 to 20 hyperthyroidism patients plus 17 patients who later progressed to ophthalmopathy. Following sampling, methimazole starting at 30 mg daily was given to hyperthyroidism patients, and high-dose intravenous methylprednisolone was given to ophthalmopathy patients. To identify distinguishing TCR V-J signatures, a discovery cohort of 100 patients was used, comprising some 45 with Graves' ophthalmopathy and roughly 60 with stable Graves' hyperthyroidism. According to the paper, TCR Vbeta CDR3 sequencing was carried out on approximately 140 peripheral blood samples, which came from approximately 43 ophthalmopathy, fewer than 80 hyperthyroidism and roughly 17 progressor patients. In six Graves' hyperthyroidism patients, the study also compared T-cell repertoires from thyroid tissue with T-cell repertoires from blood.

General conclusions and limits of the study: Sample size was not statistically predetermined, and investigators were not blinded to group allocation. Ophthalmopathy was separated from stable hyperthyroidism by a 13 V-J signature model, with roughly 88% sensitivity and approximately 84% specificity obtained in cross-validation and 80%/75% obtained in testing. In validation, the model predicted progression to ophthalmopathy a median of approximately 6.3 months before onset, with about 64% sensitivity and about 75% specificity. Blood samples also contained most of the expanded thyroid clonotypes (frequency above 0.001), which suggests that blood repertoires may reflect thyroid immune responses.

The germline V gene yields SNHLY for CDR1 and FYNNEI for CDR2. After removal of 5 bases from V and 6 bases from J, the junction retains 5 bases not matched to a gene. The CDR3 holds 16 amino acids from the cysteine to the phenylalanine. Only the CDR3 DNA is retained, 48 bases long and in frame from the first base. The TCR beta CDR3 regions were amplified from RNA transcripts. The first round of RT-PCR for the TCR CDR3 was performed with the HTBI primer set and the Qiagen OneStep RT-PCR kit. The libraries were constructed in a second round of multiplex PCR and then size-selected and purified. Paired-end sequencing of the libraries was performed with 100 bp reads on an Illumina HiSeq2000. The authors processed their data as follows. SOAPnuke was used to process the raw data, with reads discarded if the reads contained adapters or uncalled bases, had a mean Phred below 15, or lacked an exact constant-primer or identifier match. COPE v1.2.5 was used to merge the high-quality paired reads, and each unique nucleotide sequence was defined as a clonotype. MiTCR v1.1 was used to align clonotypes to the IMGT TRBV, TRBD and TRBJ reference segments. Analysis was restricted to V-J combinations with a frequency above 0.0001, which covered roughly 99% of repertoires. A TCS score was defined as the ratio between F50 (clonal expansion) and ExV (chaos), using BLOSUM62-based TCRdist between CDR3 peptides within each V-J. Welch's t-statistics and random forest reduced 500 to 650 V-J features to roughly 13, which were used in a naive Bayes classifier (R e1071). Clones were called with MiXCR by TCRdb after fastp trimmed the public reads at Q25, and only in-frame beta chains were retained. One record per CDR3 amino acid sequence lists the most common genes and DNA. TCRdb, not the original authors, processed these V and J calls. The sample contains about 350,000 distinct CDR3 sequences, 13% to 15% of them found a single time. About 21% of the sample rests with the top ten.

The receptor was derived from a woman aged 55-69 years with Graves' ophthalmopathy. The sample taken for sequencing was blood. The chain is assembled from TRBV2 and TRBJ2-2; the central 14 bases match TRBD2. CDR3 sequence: CASSLGLAGVAGELFF. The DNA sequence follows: TGTGCCAGCAGTCTGGGACTAGCGGGAGTGGCCGGGGAGCTGTTTTTT.